What follows is one T cell receptor (beta chain) and its context. The sample originates from a study of blood T cell repertoires in COVID-19. In the study overall: Samples representing acute and convalescent COVID-19 were sourced from the United States, Italy and Spain. In each case, the material was cDNA or gDNA derived from T cells, B-cell-depleted T cells, or PBMCs.

Original processing notes: Quantification of nucleated cells was approximated via reference gene primer amplification. Profiling relied on immunoSEQ multiplex PCR, and the TCRdb table lists in-frame clones only, not all of them. D and trimming come from the DNA, and the V and J calls and clone size come from that table. The data hold about 150,000 clones, with 75% to 90% observed a single time. Germline V gene lookup returns CDR1 KGHSH and CDR2 LQKENI. V trimming: 3 bases; J trimming: 3 bases; junction bases outside the gene matches: 8. This CDR3 comprises 15 residues. This clonotype was sampled from a woman between 40 and 55 years old with acute or convalescent COVID-19. Sequencing was done on a sample of peripheral blood. The chain has TRBV18 and TRBJ2-7, with 7 bases identical to TRBD2. CDR3 bases: TGTGCCAGCTCACCGGGGGGGGACGCTTTCTACGAGCAGTACTTC. Its translation: CASSPGGDAFYEQYF. Based on the CDR3 plus reference TRBV18 and TRBJ2-7, the full variable domain is NAGVMQNPRHLVRRRGQEARLRCSPMKGHSHVYWYRQLPEEGLKFMVYLQKENIIDESGMPKERFSAEFPKEGPSILRIQQVVRGDSAAYFCASSPGGDAFYEQYFGPGTRLTVT.